This TCR beta chain was profiled in a study of Ad26.COV2.S vaccination and SARS-CoV-2 variants. Overall study results and limits: Placebo recipients trailed vaccine recipients in spike-specific TCR breadth. After vaccination, reports described spike-specific CD8+ and CD4+ T cell responses as showing substantial breadth.

Clones were sequenced by immunoSEQ multiplex PCR, and TCRdb holds only the in-frame ones, with some missing. Among more than 300,000 clones listed, approximately 86% were seen once. A word on this clone: Its antigen is currently unknown.

Noted treatment: around 19 received Ad26.COV2.S at low or high dose, single or two shots; roughly five received placebo; per-sample allocation not given. Sampling was performed 63 days after the first vaccine or placebo injection. The CDR3 consists of 14 residues. Germline values: CDR1 LGHDT, CDR2 YNNKEL (reference sequence). Trimming took 10 bases from V and 0 from J, leaving 14 bases between them. The chain links TRBV3-1 (or the pseudogene TRBV3-2) to TRBJ2-3; no reliable D call. This TCR derives from a person aged 18-65 years who received the Ad26.COV2.S COVID-19 vaccine or a placebo. Material: peripheral blood, obtained in a trial of Ad26.COV2.S vaccine versus placebo. The CDR3 reads CANDWRSSTDTQYF. CDR3 nucleotide sequence: TGTGCCAACGACTGGAGATCTAGCACAGATACGCAGTATTTT.